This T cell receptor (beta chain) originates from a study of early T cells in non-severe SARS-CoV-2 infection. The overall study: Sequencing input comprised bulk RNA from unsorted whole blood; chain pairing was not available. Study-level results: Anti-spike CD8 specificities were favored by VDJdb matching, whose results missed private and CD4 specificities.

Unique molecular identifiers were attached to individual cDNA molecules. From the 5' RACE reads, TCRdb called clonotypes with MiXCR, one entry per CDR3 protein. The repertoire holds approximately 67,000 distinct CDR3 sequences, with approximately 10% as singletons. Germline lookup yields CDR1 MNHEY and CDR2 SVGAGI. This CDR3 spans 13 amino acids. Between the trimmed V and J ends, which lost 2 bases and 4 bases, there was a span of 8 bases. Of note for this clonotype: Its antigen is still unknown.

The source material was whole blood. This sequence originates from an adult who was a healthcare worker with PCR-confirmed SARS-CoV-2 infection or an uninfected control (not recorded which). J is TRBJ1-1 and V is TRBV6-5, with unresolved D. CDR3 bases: TGTGCCAGCAGTTACGGTGGGGTCACTGAAGCTTTCTTT. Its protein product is CASSYGGVTEAFF.